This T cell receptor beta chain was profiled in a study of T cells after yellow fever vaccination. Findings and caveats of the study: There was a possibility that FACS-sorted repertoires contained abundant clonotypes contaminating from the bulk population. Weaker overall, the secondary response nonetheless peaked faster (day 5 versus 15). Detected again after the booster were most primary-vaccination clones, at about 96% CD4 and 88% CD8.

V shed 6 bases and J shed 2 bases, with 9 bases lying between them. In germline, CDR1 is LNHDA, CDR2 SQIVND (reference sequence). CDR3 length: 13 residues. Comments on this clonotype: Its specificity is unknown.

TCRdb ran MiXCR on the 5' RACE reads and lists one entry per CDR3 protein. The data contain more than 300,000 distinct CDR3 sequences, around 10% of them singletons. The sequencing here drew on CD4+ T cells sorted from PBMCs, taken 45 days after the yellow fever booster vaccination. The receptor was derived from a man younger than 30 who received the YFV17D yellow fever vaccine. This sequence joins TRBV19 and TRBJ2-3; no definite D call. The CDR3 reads CASRMADTDTQYF. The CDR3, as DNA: TGTGCCAGTAGGATGGCTGACACAGATACGCAGTATTTT.